Presented here are 25 T cell receptor beta chains from one specimen sequenced in a study of blood T cell repertoires in COVID-19. TCRdb's table, derived via immunoSEQ multiplex PCR, lists solely in-frame clones and lacks some. The sample lists approximately 470,000 clones, roughly 87% occurring once. The sequencing sample was made of PBMCs or T cells enriched from blood (not recorded which). These receptors originate from a woman aged 18-30 years who had recovered from COVID-19.

The chain is built from TRBV11-2 and TRBJ2-5; 7 bases match TRBD1. The CDR3 spans 17 residues. The ends lost 5 bases at V and 2 bases at J; junction bases unmatched: 14. The germline CDR1 and CDR2 sequences are SGHAT and FQNNGV. This chain's CDR3 is CASSTGTDYAPQETQYF. In DNA, the CDR3 is TGTGCCAGCAGCACCGGGACAGATTATGCCCCTCAAGAGACCCAGTACTTC. Together with reference TRBV11-2 and TRBJ2-5, the CDR3 gives the full variable domain: EAGVAQSPRYKIIEKRQSVAFWCNPISGHATLYWYQQILGQGPKLLIQFQNNGVVDDSQLPKDRFSAERLKGVDSTLKIQPAKLEDSAVYLCASSTGTDYAPQETQYFGPGTRLLVL.

This clone was seen only a few times. This rearrangement joins TRBV3-1 (or the pseudogene TRBV3-2) to TRBJ2-5; possibly TRBD2 for D (5 bases). The germline gives CDR1 LGHDT, CDR2 YNNKEL (reference sequence). V was pared by 1 base and J by 3 bases, with 12 bases between. The CDR3 covers 15 residues. The CDR3: CASSQGNDGEETQYF. CDR3 coding DNA: TGTGCCAGCAGCCAAGGAAACGACGGGGAAGAGACCCAGTACTTC.

The chain employs TRBV5-6 and TRBJ1-3, with D unresolved. V lost 1 base and J 4 bases, leaving 9 bases between the germline ends. CDR3 size: 14 residues. CDR1 and CDR2 from the germline V gene are SGHDT and YYEEEE. The CDR3 coding sequence is TGTGCCAGCAGCTTGTCGGGGTCCGGAAACACCATATATTTT. This codes for CASSLSGSGNTIYF.

The gene calls are TRBV6-5 and TRBJ1-6; a possible D gene is TRBD1 (6 bases). The V end lost 10 bases, the J end lost 9 bases, and 19 bases lay between the germline ends. The CDR3 has 14 residues. Germline V lookup: CDR1 MNHEY, CDR2 SVGAGI. The CDR3 nucleotides read TGTGCCATCAAGGCAGGGGTGTCAGGTTCACCCCTCCACTTT. Residues: CAIKAGVSGSPLHF.

The genes are TRBV7-8 and TRBJ1-1; D may be TRBD1 (5 bases). There are 12 residues in the CDR3. Per the germline V gene, CDR1 is SGHVS and CDR2 is FQNEAQ. V was cut by 1 base and J by 6 bases, with 6 bases left in between. CDR3 amino acids: CASSLGGAEAFF. CDR3 DNA sequence: TGTGCCAGCAGCTTAGGGGGGGCTGAAGCTTTCTTT.

The chain links TRBV5-4 to TRBJ2-5; 7 nucleotides match TRBD2. Germline V gives CDR1 SGHNT, CDR2 YYREEE (reference sequence). This CDR3 is 13 amino acids long. J was trimmed by 3 bases and V by 3 bases; bases with no gene match: 2. The CDR3 spells CASSSTSEETQYF. CDR3 DNA sequence: TGTGCCAGCAGCTCCACTAGCGAAGAGACCCAGTACTTC.

This chain links TRBV12-3 or TRBV12-4 with TRBJ2-7; 9 bases map to TRBD2. The CDR3 runs 13 residues. With V trimmed by 5 bases and J by 4 bases, 3 bases remained unmatched. The CDR3 sequence is CASSRGGAYEQYF. CDR3 DNA sequence: TGTGCCAGCAGTCGCGGGGGGGCGTACGAGCAGTACTTC.

The J gene is TRBJ1-1, the V gene TRBV11-3; 7 positions match TRBD1. Germline V CDR1 and CDR2: SGHNT, YENEEA. The junction had 4 bases not matched to a gene; V was cut back by 0 bases and J by 3 bases. The CDR3 contains 15 residues. The CDR3 DNA reads TGTGCCAGCAGCTTAGAAAAGGGGGCGTACACTGAAGCTTTCTTT. Encoded protein: CASSLEKGAYTEAFF.

The chain carries TRBV29-1 and TRBJ2-1; 7 bases are a match to TRBD2. In germline, CDR1 is SQVTM, CDR2 ANQGSEA. With 2 bases clipped from V and 0 bases from J, the junction kept 7 bases outside the gene matches. The CDR3 totals 16 residues. CDR3 in amino acids: CSVERGSGDSYNEQFF. CDR3 in DNA: TGCAGCGTTGAACGGGGAAGCGGGGACTCCTACAATGAGCAGTTCTTC.

V is TRBV7-9 and J is TRBJ1-1, with a tentative D call TRBD1 (6 bases). V lost 6 bases and J 2 bases, leaving 22 bases between the germline ends. Looked up from germline, CDR1 is SEHNR and CDR2 is FQNEAQ (reference sequence). CDR3 size: 17 residues. Written as DNA, the CDR3 is TGTGCCAGCAGGGCTCCAATTGACAGGAAGGGAAACACTGAAGCTTTCTTT. This translates into CASRAPIDRKGNTEAFF.

The chain links TRBV28 to TRBJ2-7; the D gene is possibly TRBD1 (5 bases). The V gene lost 6 bases and the J gene lost 2 bases, with 17 bases spanning the gap. Germline V CDR1 and CDR2: MDHEN, SYDVKM. CDR3 length: 15 residues. The CDR3 DNA sequence: TGTGCCAGCAGGGGCCAGGGCTCCCTCACCTACGAGCAGTACTTC. It encodes CASRGQGSLTYEQYF.

V is TRBV10-3 and J is TRBJ1-2; 8 bases are shared with TRBD1. This CDR3 region has 12 residues. Trimming removed 7 bases from V and 6 bases from J; junction bases left unmatched: 4. Germline CDR1 reads ENHRY; CDR2 reads SYGVKD. In DNA form, the CDR3 reads TGTGCCATCACTGACAGGGGAGATGGCTACACCTTC. Translated, it gives CAITDRGDGYTF.

V is TRBV7-9 and J is TRBJ1-3; D gene unclear. CDR1 and CDR2 (germline): SEHNR, FQNEAQ (reference sequence). Trimming left V 3 bases short and J 4 bases short, with 13 bases between. The CDR3 has 15 residues. CDR3 coding DNA: TGTGCCAGCAGCTTTCCCGAAGCTATAGGAAACACCATATATTTT. Its protein product is CASSFPEAIGNTIYF. The complete variable domain, with remaining parts taken from reference TRBV7-9 and TRBJ1-3, reads DTGVSQNPRHKITKRGQNVTFRCDPISEHNRLYWYRQTLGQGPEFLTYFQNEAQLEKSRLLSDRFSAERPKGSFSTLEIQRTEQGDSAMYLCASSFPEAIGNTIYFGEGSWLTVV.

This rearrangement joins TRBV3-1 (or the pseudogene TRBV3-2) to TRBJ1-2, with 10 nucleotides matching TRBD1. The germline gives CDR1 LGHDT, CDR2 YNNKEL (reference sequence). This CDR3 has 15 residues. V was pared by 4 bases and J by 8 bases, with 10 bases of the junction left unmatched. Written as DNA, the CDR3 is TGTGCCAGCAGCCCGCACGCCGGGACAGGGGAAGGCTACACCTTC. This encodes CASSPHAGTGEGYTF.

The table lists this clone with a few counts. This CDR3 is CASSIRQGAEKLFF. The CDR3 DNA follows: TGTGCCAGTAGTATACGACAGGGGGCCGAAAAACTGTTTTTT. This chain links TRBV19 with TRBJ1-4; 10 positions agree with TRBD1. The ends lost 2 bases at V and 8 bases at J; junction bases unmatched: 2. CDR1 and CDR2 (germline): LNHDA, SQIVND (reference sequence). The CDR3 runs to 14 residues.

This rearrangement joins TRBV19 to TRBJ2-2; TRBD1 matches at 9 bases. CDR3 size: 15 residues. Per germline, CDR1 LNHDA and CDR2 SQIVND (reference sequence). Germline trimming cut 7 bases from V and 2 bases from J; bases unmatched to any gene: 5. The CDR3 nucleotides are TGTGCCAGTACCCGGGACAGGGAAAACACCGGGGAGCTGTTTTTT. Protein sequence: CASTRDRENTGELFF. Based on the CDR3 plus reference TRBV19 and TRBJ2-2, the full variable domain is DGGITQSPKYLFRKEGQNVTLSCEQNLNHDAMYWYRQDPGQGLRLIYYSQIVNDFQKGDIAEGYSVSREKKESFPLTVTSAQKNPTAFYLCASTRDRENTGELFFGEGSRLTVL.

The V gene is TRBV19, the J gene TRBJ1-6, with 8 positions matching TRBD1. With V trimmed by 5 bases and J by 10 bases, 7 bases remained unmatched. Looked up from germline, CDR1 is LNHDA and CDR2 is SQIVND (reference sequence). The CDR3 runs to 14 residues. CDR3 residues: CASSLTGGRSPLHF. CDR3 nucleotide sequence: TGTGCCAGTAGTCTCACAGGGGGACGGTCACCCCTCCACTTT.

This clone appeared once. The chain employs TRBV5-6 and TRBJ1-6; D not resolved. Germline V CDR1 and CDR2: SGHDT, YYEEEE. The V and J ends lost 6 bases and 8 bases respectively, with 18 bases between them. The CDR3 has 15 amino acids. The CDR3 DNA reads as TGTGCCAGCACCCCGGGGTGGAGGGCGGATTCACCCCTCCACTTT. This encodes CASTPGWRADSPLHF.

This clone has just a few counts. This chain links TRBV29-1 with TRBJ1-2, with 9 bases that match TRBD1. CDR1 and CDR2 (germline): SQVTM, ANQGSEA. CDR3 length: 13 amino acids. CDR3 DNA: TGCTTTTTATCCGGGACAGGGTCCGACGGCTACACCTTC. The encoded protein is CFLSGTGSDGYTF.

The chain recombines TRBV7-8 with TRBJ1-6, with D unclear. Trimming pared 2 bases from V and 9 bases from J, leaving 8 bases between. The CDR3 is 13 amino acids. CDR1 and CDR2 (germline): SGHVS, FQNEAQ. The CDR3 sequence is CASSLLAVSPLHF. In nucleotides, the CDR3 is TGTGCCAGCAGCTTATTGGCCGTTTCACCCCTCCACTTT.

The chain combines TRBV28 with TRBJ1-6; TRBD1 aligns across 8 bases. Germline CDR1 reads MDHEN; CDR2 reads SYDVKM. The V and J ends lost 6 bases and 10 bases, in that order; junction bases with no gene match: 11. CDR3 length: 15 amino acids. The CDR3 coding sequence is TGTGCCAGCAGATGGGGGACAGGACCGGGATCACCCCTCCACTTT. It yields the protein CASRWGTGPGSPLHF.

This sequence joins TRBV5-4 and TRBJ2-3; 8 bases match TRBD2. The CDR3 has 16 residues. V dropped 1 base and J dropped 5; count of bases not matched to a gene: 9. CDR1 and CDR2 from the germline V gene are SGHNT and YYREEE (reference sequence). CDR3 DNA sequence: TGTGCCAGCAGCTTGAACGGGGGGGAAATAGGAGATACGCAGTATTTT. Amino acid sequence: CASSLNGGEIGDTQYF.

The genes are TRBV28 and TRBJ2-7; tentatively, D is TRBD1 (6 bases). Per germline, CDR1 MDHEN and CDR2 SYDVKM. Trimming stripped 6 bases from V and 1 base from J, with 7 bases between. This CDR3 comprises 12 residues. CDR3 amino acids: CASRGQSYEQYF. CDR3 nucleotides: TGTGCCAGCAGAGGACAGTCCTACGAGCAGTACTTC. Combining the CDR3 with reference TRBV28 and TRBJ2-7 gives the whole variable domain DVKVTQSSRYLVKRTGEKVFLECVQDMDHENMFWYRQDPGLGLRLIYFSYDVKMKEKGDIPEGYSVSREKKERFSLILESASTNQTSMYLCASRGQSYEQYFGPGTRLTVT.

The chain combines TRBV29-1 with TRBJ1-2; TRBD1 agrees at 7 bases. The CDR3 consists of 15 residues. V dropped 5 bases and J dropped 0; count of bases not matched to a gene: 9. Germline V gene lookup returns CDR1 SQVTM and CDR2 ANQGSEA. CDR3 sequence reads: CSVLRQGPSNYGYTF. The CDR3 DNA sequence: TGCAGCGTTTTGCGACAGGGACCTTCTAACTATGGCTACACCTTC.

The chain is built from TRBV10-3 and TRBJ2-3, with 11 bases that match TRBD2. V dropped 6 bases and J dropped 1; count of bases not matched to a gene: 3. The germline V gene has CDR1 ENHRY and CDR2 SYGVKD. The CDR3 consists of 15 residues. This CDR3 is CAISSLAGGTDTQYF. CDR3 DNA: TGTGCCATCAGCTCACTAGCGGGGGGCACAGATACGCAGTATTTT.